Listed below are T cell receptor beta chains from one sample, sequenced in a study of cytomegalovirus exposure and HLA in healthy donors. Assay used: immunoSEQ multiplex PCR; TCRdb lists only in-frame clones, some missing. This sample has about 120,000 clones, with 6.5% to 9.5% found just once. The sequenced sample consisted of PBMCs. The receptors derive from a middle-aged woman in good health and CMV-seropositive. Each CDR3 is given with its conserved first and last residue. A D gene is named only where the DNA matches it firmly. Clone size is shown for a subset of rows, as once, few, many or a class of expanded clone.

CDR3nt,CDR3aa,abundance,j_gene,d_gene,v_gene
TGTGCCAGCAGCTTAGAGTTGATTACAGGGCGGCCCCAGCATTTT,CASSLELITGRPQHF,NA,TRBJ1-5,NA,TRBV7-2
TGCAGCGTTGAAGACAGGGGACGGTTCTATGGCTACACCTTC,CSVEDRGRFYGYTF,NA,TRBJ1-2,NA,TRBV29-1
TGTGCCAGTACCGACCGAAGGCAGGGGAATGAAAAACTGTTTTTT,CASTDRRQGNEKLFF,few,TRBJ1-4,NA,TRBV19
TGTGCCAGCAGTTACTCCGGAGGAAATCAGCCCCAGCATTTT,CASSYSGGNQPQHF,NA,TRBJ1-5,NA,TRBV6-5
TGTGCCATCCAGGGGGCCTACAATGAGCAGTTCTTC,CAIQGAYNEQFF,NA,TRBJ2-1,TRBD1,TRBV7-7
TGTGCCAGTAACGGGATCCGGGGAAGGGGGGAGCTGTTTTTT,CASNGIRGRGELFF,few,TRBJ2-2,NA,TRBV19
TGCGCCAGCAGCCAAGACAGGGATACTGAAGCTTTCTTT,CASSQDRDTEAFF,few,TRBJ1-1,NA,TRBV4-1
TGTGCCAGCAGTGATCCGGACAGGGGAATCGACGGGGAGCTGTTTTTT,CASSDPDRGIDGELFF,few,TRBJ2-2,TRBD1,TRBV25-1
TGTGCCAGCACACCAGACAGGGAAGGCGGCTACACCTTC,CASTPDREGGYTF,few,TRBJ1-2,TRBD1,TRBV2
TGTGCCAGCAGCCCACAGGGATTCGGTAACTATGGCTACACCTTC,CASSPQGFGNYGYTF,few,TRBJ1-2,NA,TRBV5-6
TGTGCCAGCAGCGTAGAAGGAACTAGCGGGGGTTCAGATACGCAGTATTTT,CASSVEGTSGGSDTQYF,NA,TRBJ2-3,TRBD2,TRBV9
TGTGCCAGCAGTTACGCCGGGGATCAGCCCCAGCATTTT,CASSYAGDQPQHF,NA,TRBJ1-5,NA,TRBV6-5
TGTGCCAGCAGTGAAGAACAGGGAAATGAGCAGTTCTTC,CASSEEQGNEQFF,NA,TRBJ2-1,NA,TRBV2
TGTGCCAGCAGTGATCCGGGACAGCGGCCCCAGCATTTT,CASSDPGQRPQHF,NA,TRBJ1-5,TRBD1,TRBV6-5
TGTGCCAGTAGTATCCAGAGCAATCAGCCCCAGCATTTT,CASSIQSNQPQHF,NA,TRBJ1-5,NA,TRBV19